A single sample gave rise to the 13 T cell receptor beta chains below, sequenced in a study of OX40 agonist ivuxolimab in advanced cancers. Only in-frame clones appear in the TCRdb table, and some are missing; sequencing was by immunoSEQ multiplex PCR. Of 90,000 or so clones listed, roughly 90% are singletons. The sequencing used CD4+ or CD8+ T cells sorted from blood, collected in a trial of the OX40 agonist ivuxolimab. These receptors originate from an adult with an advanced solid tumor such as melanoma, head and neck, liver or kidney cancer.

About this clone: Other nucleotide sequences from this sample produce the same CDR3. V gene TRBV20-1 combines with J gene TRBJ2-7; D remains unclear. In germline, CDR1 is DFQATT, CDR2 SNEGSKA (reference sequence). The CDR3 covers 11 residues. V was shortened by 3 bases and J by 0 bases, with 3 bases between the two germline ends. The CDR3 sequence is CSASDSYEQYF. The CDR3 DNA reads TGCAGTGCTAGCGACTCCTACGAGCAGTACTTC.

The V call is TRBV10-2, the J call TRBJ2-5, with a possible D match to TRBD2 (6 bases). The CDR3 is made up of 16 amino acids. CDR1 is WSHSY, CDR2 SAAADI, per germline. The V end was cut by 7 bases, the J end by 2 bases, with 20 bases between. In nucleotides, the CDR3 is TGCGCCAGCATGGGTACTCGGAGGGACCCGCAAGAGACCCAGTACTTC. It encodes CASMGTRRDPQETQYF.

The rearrangement joins TRBV11-2 to TRBJ1-2, with D tentatively TRBD1 (6 bases). V lost 3 bases and J lost 7, with 6 bases in between. The CDR3 covers 11 residues. Germline assignment: CDR1 SGHAT and CDR2 FQNNGV. CDR3 sequence: CASSLGAGYTF. The DNA of the CDR3 is TGTGCCAGCAGCTTGGGGGCTGGCTACACCTTC. Drawing the rest from reference TRBV11-2 and TRBJ1-2, the complete variable domain is EAGVAQSPRYKIIEKRQSVAFWCNPISGHATLYWYQQILGQGPKLLIQFQNNGVVDDSQLPKDRFSAERLKGVDSTLKIQPAKLEDSAVYLCASSLGAGYTFGSGTRLTVV.

V usage is TRBV4-1 and J usage is TRBJ2-7, with D possibly being TRBD2 (5 bases). From germline, CDR1 is MGHRA and CDR2 YSYEKL. The CDR3 spans 15 residues. V gave up 0 bases and J gave up 3 bases, with 12 bases separating them. As DNA, the CDR3 is TGCGCCAGCAGCCAAGAAGGAGGTAGAAACTACGAGCAGTACTTC. The encoded protein is CASSQEGGRNYEQYF.

The chain joins TRBV30 to TRBJ1-2; maybe TRBD1 (5 bases). V was pared by 5 bases and J by 5 bases, with 12 bases between. The germline gives CDR1 GTSNPN, CDR2 SVGIG (reference sequence). This CDR3 is built from 12 residues. DNA for the CDR3: TGTGCCTGGTTTTGGGGGGGTTATGGCTACACCTTC. This encodes CAWFWGGYGYTF.

The gene calls are TRBV9 and TRBJ2-4; D remains unclear. The germline V gene encodes CDR1 SGDLS and CDR2 YYNGEE. The V gene lost 1 base and the J gene lost 3 bases, with 5 bases spanning the gap. This CDR3 comprises 13 residues. In DNA form, the CDR3 reads TGTGCCAGCAGCGTAACAGACAAAAACATTCAGTACTTC. Amino acids: CASSVTDKNIQYF.

This clone has only a few counts. The chain has TRBV13 and TRBJ2-7, with 8 bases identical to TRBD1. The germline gives CDR1 PRHDT, CDR2 FYEKMQ (reference sequence). CDR3 length: 15 amino acids. V was clipped by 5 bases and J by 0 bases; unmatched bases: 6. CDR3 sequence (DNA): TGTGCCAGCAGCCCAGACAGGGGAAGCTCCTACGAGCAGTACTTC. Translated, it gives CASSPDRGSSYEQYF.

The gene calls are TRBV6-6 and TRBJ1-6, with D perhaps matching TRBD1 (5 bases). The CDR3 contains 16 residues. Germline V gene sequence: CDR1 MNHNY, CDR2 SVGAGI (reference sequence). Between the trimmed V and J ends, which lost 5 bases and 9 bases, there was a span of 20 bases. The CDR3 reads CASSPRDFGSSSPLHF. The CDR3 DNA sequence: TGTGCCAGCAGTCCCCGGGACTTTGGGAGTAGTTCACCCCTCCACTTT.

The chain couples TRBV13 to TRBJ2-1; D not certain. CDR3 size: 16 residues. Per the germline V gene, CDR1 is PRHDT and CDR2 is FYEKMQ (reference sequence). The V gene lost 4 bases and the J gene lost 0 bases, with 13 bases spanning the gap. In nucleotides, the CDR3 is TGTGCCAGCAGCTCGCCCAGTTTAAGCTCCTACAATGAGCAGTTCTTC. As protein: CASSSPSLSSYNEQFF.

This clone occurred once. This sequence joins TRBV4-1 and TRBJ2-3, with TRBD2 identical over 8 bases. J gave up 2 bases and V 10 bases, and 8 bases lay outside the gene matches. The germline CDR1 and CDR2 sequences are MGHRA and YSYEKL. The CDR3 is 14 residues long. CDR3 sequence: CATGRARDTDTQYF. The CDR3 coding sequence is TGCGCCACCGGGAGGGCTCGGGACACAGATACGCAGTATTTT.

The J gene is TRBJ2-2, the V gene TRBV5-1, with TRBD2 as a possible D gene (6 bases). The CDR3 sequence is 17 residues long. Germline CDR1 is SGHRS and CDR2 is YFSETQ. The germline V and J ends were trimmed by 1 base and 3 bases, with 16 bases remaining between them. The CDR3 region has the DNA TGCGCCAGCAGCTTGTACGGGAGCATGGGGGACACCGGGGAGCTGTTTTTT. Translated, it gives CASSLYGSMGDTGELFF.

The chain couples TRBV28 to TRBJ2-3; D gene uncertain. There are 16 residues in the CDR3. V was pared by 2 bases and J by 6 bases, with 18 bases between. Germline CDR1 MDHEN, CDR2 SYDVKM. CDR3 region: CASSLPQRSPGDTQYF. CDR3 coding DNA: TGTGCCAGCAGTTTACCCCAACGCTCACCCGGGGATACGCAGTATTTT.

J is TRBJ2-7 and V is TRBV7-6, with D uncertain. CDR3 size: 14 residues. Trimming left V 2 bases short and J 5 bases short, with 13 bases between. The germline V gene has CDR1 SGHVS and CDR2 FNYEAQ. The CDR3 nucleotides are TGTGCCAGCAGCTTACTCTTCCCGCGGAACGAGCAGTACTTC. Its protein is CASSLLFPRNEQYF.